This T cell receptor beta chain was found in a study of cytomegalovirus exposure and HLA in healthy donors (dated 2017 in TCRdb). At the level of the whole study: An earlier analysis of some 500 of the donors reported approximately 290 Gb of sequence data and more than 90 million unique TCR beta sequences from around 200 million T cells. The study used immunosequencing to profile the T cell repertoires of some 600 subjects and linked those repertoires to cytomegalovirus serostatus. A later genetic analysis took genome-wide SNP genotypes for 398 of the 666 donors and used that subset as a discovery cohort. Rather than drawing on any new phenotypic data, the later analysis identified candidate immune exposures from TCR beta sequences and the way those sequences occurred across donors. Alongside the repertoire data, information on donor age, sex, ethnicity and CMV serostatus was compiled. Every repertoire in the discovery cohort had been generated on one and the same sequencing platform. In an earlier analysis of 587 of the donors, high-throughput TCR beta sequencing was used to judge whether each TCR beta V gene segment behaved as functional or pseudogenic. Around 320 gigabases of sequencing data and 78 million or so unique TCR sequences were included in an early release covering around 650 HLA-typed donors. Because of strong linkage in the cohort, a few DR-DQ haplotypes were treated as single units for association and clustering. The study aimed to test whether cataloging public T cell receptors could reveal signatures of past pathogen exposure. Besides the first cohort of 666 subjects, a separate validation cohort made up of 90 to 150 different subjects was used. HLA typing covered class I and class II loci at four-digit resolution. To predict cytomegalovirus infection status, the study brought together high-throughput TCR immunosequencing, statistical association of individual TCRs with disease status, and machine learning. The number of donors typed differed by locus, with roughly 620-640 for A, B, C, DRB1 and DQB1, about 500 for DQA1, approximately 570 for DPA1, and some 440 for DPB1. The genetic ancestry cluster associated with self-reported Caucasian donors included 81% of the 300 to 400 genotyped donors. To study patterns of TCR occurrence, a later analysis re-analyzed previously published TCR beta repertoires from around 700 donors and added high-resolution HLA genotyping. Across under 500 genotyped donors of the cohort, an average of 235,054 unique TCR beta nucleotide sequences per donor were sequenced, and 15% to 20% of those sequences were non-productive. The investigation overall reported the following: Cytomegalovirus status was reported to be diagnosed by the classifier with high specificity and sensitivity in both the original and validation cohorts. Most TCR sequences were seen in very few donors, while some public TCRs were found in many individuals. The 87-base-pair reads could not distinguish some IMGT-functional V segments, including TRBV6-2 and TRBV6-3, so those segments were excluded. An earlier analysis of roughly 570 of the donors showed that most TCR beta V segments appeared in productive rearrangements either about 87% or about 30% of the time, which broadly matched IMGT annotations. According to a later analysis, parvovirus B19, influenza, CMV and Epstein-Barr virus appeared linked to several top co-occurrence clusters. CMV serostatus was the only immune exposure information available for the cohort. The presence/absence analyses assumed that sequencing depth was roughly uniform across donors, and that assumption may not be true. It was suggested by the authors that the approach could potentially be generalized to other disease states and immunological phenotypes. In this cohort, only TCR beta chains were sequenced, and detectable features were limited by the absence of alpha or paired-chain data. According to a later analysis, most CMV-associated TCR beta chains appeared to be HLA-restricted, and the HLA associations seemed to be driven largely by CMV exposure. A total of roughly 160 TCR beta chains were listed by the study as associated with cytomegalovirus. When HLA alleles, especially DR and DQ, strongly co-occurred, TCR associations were difficult to assign to individual alleles. In a later analysis, the rate of TCR association differed among HLA loci, with DRB1 alleles having the most associated TCRs and HLA-C alleles having the fewest. The earlier analysis of about 600 of the donors excluded 15 to 20 rarely observed V segments, including chromosome 9 orphons, because counts were too low. A later analysis associated 16,951 TCR beta sequences with specific HLA alleles at a false discovery rate of 0.05. A later genetic analysis associated a missense DCLRE1C variant with V-gene and J-gene trimming of TCR beta chains, and an independent cohort replicated the association. Correlated functional status among segregating V segments might be attributable to linkage disequilibrium, but an unknown experimental factor could not be ruled out. In a later genetic analysis, fewer N-insertions in productive TCRs were reported among donors in an Asian-associated ancestry cluster than the roughly 700-donor mean. A later analysis found that HLA-associated TCR beta chains were more clonally expanded and had lower generation probabilities than equally common non-associated chains. Because some donors lacked HLA typing at each locus, the association tests relied only on the typed subset. A further reported finding was that TCR beta sequences accurately predicted the HLA-A and HLA-B alleles for most subjects in the first cohort. In vitro tests confirmed that three of the cytomegalovirus-associated TCR beta chains recognize cytomegalovirus antigens. A cluster of highly shared sequence variants was judged likely to represent a technical artifact of the sequencing pipeline.

CDR1 is given as SGHVS and CDR2 as FQNEAQ, both from the germline V gene. The CDR3 contains 14 residues, cysteine and phenylalanine counted. CDR3 DNA is the only sequence kept; it has 42 bases, read in frame from the first base. V ends up 5 bases short and J 2 bases short, with an unmatched junction base count of 4. The cohort was made up of 666 healthy bone marrow donors. At the time of sampling, every cohort member was nominally healthy, though immune exposures that went unrecorded were likely present. The donor was CMV seronegative and belonged to the group of 320 or so seronegative cohort members. Each donor provided a peripheral blood sample, and peripheral blood mononuclear cells were used for TCR beta sequencing. Genomic DNA was extracted from the blood cell samples with the Qiagen DNeasy Blood Extraction Kit. Note on this clone: Its target antigen remains unknown. Within one base of it there is no much larger clone, and no base qualities were kept.

Receptors were amplified or captured by the immunoSEQ multiplex PCR assay. The multiplex PCR relied on a mix of 60 forward primers for TCR Vbeta segments and 13 reverse primers for TCR Jbeta segments. The CDR3 region of rearranged TCR beta genes was amplified from genomic DNA with a multiplex PCR assay. On the Illumina HiSeq System, the amplified TCR beta libraries were sequenced as 87-base-pair reads. As for how the authors treated the data: A later analysis counted about 80 million unique TCR beta chains across the 650 to 800 repertoires, and some 12 million of these chains were shared by at least two donors. A nearest-neighbor algorithm error-corrected the raw reads and collapsed the reads into unique sequences, merging closely related sequences to remove PCR and sequencing errors. To assign V, D and J gene segments, CDR3 sequences were aligned to IMGT reference sequences. Each retained sequence needed at least a six-nucleotide match to both a V gene segment and a J gene segment. Rearrangements were called productive when the CDR3 lacked stop codons and stayed in frame with V and J; all others were non-productive. CDR3 was defined according to IMGT convention as the region running from the second conserved V-encoded cysteine to the conserved J-encoded phenylalanine. Sequences without an unambiguous match to a single V gene segment were excluded from the earlier analysis of several hundred of the donors. In an earlier analysis of about 590 of the donors, a V segment was called functional when productive rearrangements were above 56.7%, and segregating when the standard deviation between donors exceeded 5%. A statistical classification framework was built to diagnose cytomegalovirus status from the catalog of TCR beta chain sequences. A later analysis assigned V and J genes by comparing TCR nucleotide sequences with IMGT/GENE-DB human TR gene sequences. In a later analysis, CDR3 sequences and most-parsimonious VDJ recombination scenarios were assigned using the TCRdist pipeline. In a later analysis, each TCR beta chain was defined by its CDR3 amino acid sequence together with its V-gene family, and reads lacking a unique V-gene family were excluded. In a later analysis, a few hundred highly shared, low-generation-probability nucleotide sequences were removed to address suspected cross-contamination and a sequencing artifact. A later analysis calculated a clonal expansion index for each public chain from normalized within-repertoire ranks of inferred template counts. In a later analysis, generation probabilities were computed with a VDJ recombination model fitted to out-of-frame rearrangements, and the resulting probabilities were checked against IGoR. A later analysis scored TCR-TCR, TCR-HLA and TCR-CMV co-occurrence with hypergeometric tests, applying a repertoire-size bias correction to TCR pairs. To estimate false discovery rates, a later analysis permuted the HLA or CMV assignments 20 times. In a later analysis, co-occurring TCRs were grouped using DBSCAN, with TCRdist sequence similarity added in when clustering inside HLA-allele-positive subsets. For co-occurrence clustering, repertoires with fewer than 30,000 or more than 120,000 public chains were excluded, along with roughly five repertoires with anomalous nucleotide sharing. TCRdb stores this immuneACCESS table with in-frame sequences only. Part of the clones is absent; in the studies checked, under half of the shortfall reflects unresolved V genes, and no reason is known for the rest. V, J and clone size are taken as reported in that table, and D and trimming were inferred from the DNA itself. For this sample the table gives 130,000 to 150,000 clones, of which 60% to 80% were detected only once. 4.9% of the sample is in the top ten clones.

This chain is built from TRBV7-8 and TRBJ2-7, with 9 bases matching TRBD1. The sequencing input was PBMCs. The receptor was isolated from a woman aged 50 to 65 in good health and CMV-seronegative. The nucleotide sequence is TGTGCCAGCAGCCCAGGGACAGGGCCCTACGAGCAGTACTTC. This yields the protein CASSPGTGPYEQYF.